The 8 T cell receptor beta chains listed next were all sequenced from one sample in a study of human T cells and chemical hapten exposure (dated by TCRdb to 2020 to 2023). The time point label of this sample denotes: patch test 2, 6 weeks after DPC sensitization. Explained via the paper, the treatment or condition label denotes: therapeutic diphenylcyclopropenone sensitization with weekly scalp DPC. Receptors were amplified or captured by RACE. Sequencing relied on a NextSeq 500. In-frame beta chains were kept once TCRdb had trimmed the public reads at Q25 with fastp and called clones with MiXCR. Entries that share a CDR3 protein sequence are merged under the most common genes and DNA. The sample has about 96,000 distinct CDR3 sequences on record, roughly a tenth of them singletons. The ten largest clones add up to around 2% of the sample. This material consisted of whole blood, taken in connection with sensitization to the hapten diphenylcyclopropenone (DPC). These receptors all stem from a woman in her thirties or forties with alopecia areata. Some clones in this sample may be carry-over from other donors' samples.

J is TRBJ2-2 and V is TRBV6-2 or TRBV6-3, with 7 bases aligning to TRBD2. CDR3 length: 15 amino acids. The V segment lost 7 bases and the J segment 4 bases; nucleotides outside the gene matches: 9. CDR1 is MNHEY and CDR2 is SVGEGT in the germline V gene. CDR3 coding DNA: TGTGCCAGCAAACGACTCCCGGGGGGCACCGGGGAGCTGTTTTTT. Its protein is CASKRLPGGTGELFF.

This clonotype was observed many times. CDR3 sequence (DNA): TGTGCCAGCAGGCTTGGACAGGGGGTCTATGGCTACACCTTC. As protein: CASRLGQGVYGYTF. The chain has TRBV6-5 and TRBJ1-2, with 10 bases lining up with TRBD1. Germline loops: CDR1 MNHEY, CDR2 SVGAGI. Germline trimming cut 6 bases from V and 4 bases from J; bases unmatched to any gene: 5. The CDR3 loop spans 14 amino acids.

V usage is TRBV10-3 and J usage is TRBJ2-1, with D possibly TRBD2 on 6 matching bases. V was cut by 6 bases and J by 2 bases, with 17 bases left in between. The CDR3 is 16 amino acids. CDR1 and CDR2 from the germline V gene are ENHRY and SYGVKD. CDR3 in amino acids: CAISRTGTGTYNEQFF. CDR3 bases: TGTGCCATCAGCCGTACCGGGACTGGTACCTACAATGAGCAGTTCTTC.

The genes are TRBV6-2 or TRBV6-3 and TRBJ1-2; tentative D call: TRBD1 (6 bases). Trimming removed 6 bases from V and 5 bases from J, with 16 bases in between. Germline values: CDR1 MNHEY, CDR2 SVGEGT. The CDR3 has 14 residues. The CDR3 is CASSPRDRNYGYTF. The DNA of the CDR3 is TGTGCCAGCAGCCCGCGAGACAGGAATTATGGCTACACCTTC.

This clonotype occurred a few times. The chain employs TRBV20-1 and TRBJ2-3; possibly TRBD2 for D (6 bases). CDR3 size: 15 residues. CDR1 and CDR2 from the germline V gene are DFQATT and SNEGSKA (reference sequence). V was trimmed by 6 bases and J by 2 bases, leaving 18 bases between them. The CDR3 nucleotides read TGCAGTGCCCCTAGGCCGGGGGTGGTCACAGATACGCAGTATTTT. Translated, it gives CSAPRPGVVTDTQYF.

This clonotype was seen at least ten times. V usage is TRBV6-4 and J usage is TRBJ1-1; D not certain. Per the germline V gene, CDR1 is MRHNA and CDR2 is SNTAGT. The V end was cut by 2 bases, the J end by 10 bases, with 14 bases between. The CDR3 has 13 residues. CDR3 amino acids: CASSDGPERVAFF. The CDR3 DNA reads TGTGCCAGCAGTGACGGACCCGAACGTGTAGCTTTCTTT.

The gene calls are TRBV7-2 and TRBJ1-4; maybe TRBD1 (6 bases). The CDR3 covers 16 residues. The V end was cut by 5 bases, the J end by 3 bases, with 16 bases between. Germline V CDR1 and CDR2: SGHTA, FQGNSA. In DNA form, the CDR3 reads TGTGCCAGCAGCCGGAGTCAGGGGAGGGCTAATGAAAAACTGTTTTTT. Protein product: CASSRSQGRANEKLFF.

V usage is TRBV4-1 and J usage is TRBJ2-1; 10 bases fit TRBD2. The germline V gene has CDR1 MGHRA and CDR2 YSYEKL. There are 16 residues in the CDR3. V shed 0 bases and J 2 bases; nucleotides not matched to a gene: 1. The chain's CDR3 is CASSQDGLAAYNEQFF. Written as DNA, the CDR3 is TGCGCCAGCAGCCAAGATGGACTAGCGGCCTACAATGAGCAGTTCTTC.